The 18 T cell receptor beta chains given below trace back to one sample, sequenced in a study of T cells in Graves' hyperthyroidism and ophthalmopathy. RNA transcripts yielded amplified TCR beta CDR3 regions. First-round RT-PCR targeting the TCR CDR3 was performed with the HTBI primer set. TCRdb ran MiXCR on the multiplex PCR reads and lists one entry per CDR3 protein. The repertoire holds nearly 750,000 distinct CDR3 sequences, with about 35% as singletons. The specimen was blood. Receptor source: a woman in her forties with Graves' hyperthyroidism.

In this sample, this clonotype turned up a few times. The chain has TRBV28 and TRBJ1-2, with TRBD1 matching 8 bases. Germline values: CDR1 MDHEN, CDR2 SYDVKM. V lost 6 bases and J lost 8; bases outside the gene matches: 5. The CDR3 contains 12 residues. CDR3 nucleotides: TGTGCCAGCAGGACAGGGGATGGAGGCTACACCTTC. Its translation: CASRTGDGGYTF.

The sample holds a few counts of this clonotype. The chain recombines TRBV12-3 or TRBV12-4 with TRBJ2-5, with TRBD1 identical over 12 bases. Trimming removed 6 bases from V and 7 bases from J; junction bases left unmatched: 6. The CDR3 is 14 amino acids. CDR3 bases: TGTGCCAGCAGAGGGACAGGGGGCGAGGGGACCCAGTACTTC. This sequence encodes CASRGTGGEGTQYF.

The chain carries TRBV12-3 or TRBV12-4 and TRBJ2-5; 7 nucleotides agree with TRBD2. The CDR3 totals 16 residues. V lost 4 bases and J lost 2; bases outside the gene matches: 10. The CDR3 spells CASSYPASGEQETQYF. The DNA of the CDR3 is TGTGCCAGCAGTTACCCCGCCAGCGGGGAGCAAGAGACCCAGTACTTC.

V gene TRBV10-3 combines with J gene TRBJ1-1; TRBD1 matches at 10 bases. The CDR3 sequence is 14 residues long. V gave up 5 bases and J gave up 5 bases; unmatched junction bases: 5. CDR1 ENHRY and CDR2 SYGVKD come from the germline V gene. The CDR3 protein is CAISQGQGRTEAFF. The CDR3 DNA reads TGTGCCATCAGTCAGGGACAGGGGAGAACTGAAGCTTTCTTT.

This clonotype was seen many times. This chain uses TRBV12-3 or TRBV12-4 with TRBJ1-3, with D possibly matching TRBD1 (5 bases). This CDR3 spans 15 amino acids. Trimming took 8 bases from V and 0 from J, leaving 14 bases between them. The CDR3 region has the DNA TGTGCCAGCGGGGGAGGATCCCTCTCTGGAAACACCATATATTTT. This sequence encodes CASGGGSLSGNTIYF.

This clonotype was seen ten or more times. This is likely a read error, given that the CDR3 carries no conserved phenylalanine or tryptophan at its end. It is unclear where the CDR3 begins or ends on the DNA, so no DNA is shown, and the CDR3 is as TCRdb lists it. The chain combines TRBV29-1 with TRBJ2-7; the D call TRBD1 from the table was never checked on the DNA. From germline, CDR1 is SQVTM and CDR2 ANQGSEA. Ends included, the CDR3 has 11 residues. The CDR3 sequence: CSVEDKDRARD.

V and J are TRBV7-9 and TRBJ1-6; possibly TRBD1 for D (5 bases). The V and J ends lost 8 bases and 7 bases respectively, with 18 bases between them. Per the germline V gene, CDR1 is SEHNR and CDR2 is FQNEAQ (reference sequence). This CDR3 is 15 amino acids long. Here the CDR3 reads CASERMDTSNSPLHF. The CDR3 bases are TGTGCCAGCGAAAGAATGGACACGTCAAATTCACCCCTCCACTTT.

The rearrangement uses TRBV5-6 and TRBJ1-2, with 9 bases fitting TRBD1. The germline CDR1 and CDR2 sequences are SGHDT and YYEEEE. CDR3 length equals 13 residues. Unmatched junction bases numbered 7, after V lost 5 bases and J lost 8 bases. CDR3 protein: CASRTGGAFGYTF. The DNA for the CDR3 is TGTGCCAGCAGAACAGGGGGCGCGTTCGGCTACACCTTC.

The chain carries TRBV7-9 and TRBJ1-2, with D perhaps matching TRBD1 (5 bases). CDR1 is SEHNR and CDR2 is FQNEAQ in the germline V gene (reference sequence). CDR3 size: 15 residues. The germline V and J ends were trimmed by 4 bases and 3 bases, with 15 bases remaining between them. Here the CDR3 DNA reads TGTGCCAGCAGCTCAACCGACAGTTCTTACTATGGCTACACCTTC. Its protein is CASSSTDSSYYGYTF.

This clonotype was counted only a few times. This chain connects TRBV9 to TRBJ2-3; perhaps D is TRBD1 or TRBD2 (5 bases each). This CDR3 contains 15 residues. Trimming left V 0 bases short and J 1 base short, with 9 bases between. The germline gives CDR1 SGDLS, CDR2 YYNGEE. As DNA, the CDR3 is TGTGCCAGCAGCGTAGAACCGGGACGCACAGATACGCAGTATTTT. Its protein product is CASSVEPGRTDTQYF. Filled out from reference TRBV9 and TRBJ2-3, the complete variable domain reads DSGVTQTPKHLITATGQRVTLRCSPRSGDLSVYWYQQSLDQGLQFLIQYYNGEERAKGNILERFSAQQFPDLHSELNLSSLELGDSALYFCASSVEPGRTDTQYFGPGTRLTVL.

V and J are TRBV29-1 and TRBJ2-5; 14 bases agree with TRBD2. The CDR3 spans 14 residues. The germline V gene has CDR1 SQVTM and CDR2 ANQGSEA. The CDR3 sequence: CTGTSGRRGETQYF. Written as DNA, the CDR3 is TGCACCGGGACTAGCGGGAGACGAGGAGAGACCCAGTACTTC.

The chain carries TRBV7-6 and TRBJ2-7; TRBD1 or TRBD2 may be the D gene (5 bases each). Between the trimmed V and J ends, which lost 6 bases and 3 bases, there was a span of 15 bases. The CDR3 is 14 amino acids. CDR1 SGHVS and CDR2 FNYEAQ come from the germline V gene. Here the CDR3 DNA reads TGTGCCAGCAGGGGGACCACCGCACTCTACGAGCAGTACTTC. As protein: CASRGTTALYEQYF. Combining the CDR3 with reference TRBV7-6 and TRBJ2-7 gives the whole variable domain GAGVSQSPRYKVTKRGQDVALRCDPISGHVSLYWYRQALGQGPEFLTYFNYEAQQDKSGLPNDRFSAERPEGSISTLTIQRTEQRDSAMYRCASRGTTALYEQYFGPGTRLTVT.

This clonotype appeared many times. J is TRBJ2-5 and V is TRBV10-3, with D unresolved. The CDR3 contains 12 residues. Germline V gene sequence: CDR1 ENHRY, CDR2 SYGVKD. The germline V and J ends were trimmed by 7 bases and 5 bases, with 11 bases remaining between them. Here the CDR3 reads CAIIADLETQYF. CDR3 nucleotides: TGTGCCATCATTGCCGATTTGGAGACCCAGTACTTC.

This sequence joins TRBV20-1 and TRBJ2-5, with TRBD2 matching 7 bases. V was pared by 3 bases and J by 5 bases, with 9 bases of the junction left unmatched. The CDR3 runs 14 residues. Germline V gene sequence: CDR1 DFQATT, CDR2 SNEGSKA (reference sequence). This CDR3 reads CSASTSGGVETQYF. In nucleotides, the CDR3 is TGCAGTGCTAGTACCAGTGGGGGGGTGGAGACCCAGTACTTC.

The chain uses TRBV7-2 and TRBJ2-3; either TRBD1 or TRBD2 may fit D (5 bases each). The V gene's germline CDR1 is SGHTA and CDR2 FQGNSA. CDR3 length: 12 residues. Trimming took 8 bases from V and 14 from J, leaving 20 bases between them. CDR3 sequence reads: CASDGMGTSLYF. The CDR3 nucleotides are TGTGCCAGCGACGGGATGGGGACGTCTTTGTATTTT.

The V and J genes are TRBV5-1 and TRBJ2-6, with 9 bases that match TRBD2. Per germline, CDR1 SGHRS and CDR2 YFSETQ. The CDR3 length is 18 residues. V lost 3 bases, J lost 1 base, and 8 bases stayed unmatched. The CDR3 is CASSYLAGAGSGANVLTF. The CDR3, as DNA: TGCGCCAGCAGCTACTTAGCGGGGGCGGGATCTGGGGCCAACGTCCTGACTTTC. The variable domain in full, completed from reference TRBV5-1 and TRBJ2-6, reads KAGVTQTPRYLIKTRGQQVTLSCSPISGHRSVSWYQQTPGQGLQFLFEYFSETQRNKGNFPGRFSGRQFSNSRSEMNVSTLELGDSALYLCASSYLAGAGSGANVLTFGAGSRLTVL.

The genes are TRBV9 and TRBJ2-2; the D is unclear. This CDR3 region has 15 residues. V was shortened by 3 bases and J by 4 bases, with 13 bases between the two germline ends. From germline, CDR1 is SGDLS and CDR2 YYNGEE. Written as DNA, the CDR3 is TGTGCCAGCAGCGAAGCCAGTCGGAGCACCGGGGAGCTGTTTTTT. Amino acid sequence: CASSEASRSTGELFF.

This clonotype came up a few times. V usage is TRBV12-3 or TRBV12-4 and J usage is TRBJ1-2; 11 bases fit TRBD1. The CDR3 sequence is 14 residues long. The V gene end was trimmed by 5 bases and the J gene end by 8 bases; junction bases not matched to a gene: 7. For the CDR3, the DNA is TGTGCCAGCAGTCTAGGACAGGGGGCGAGCGGCTACACCTTC. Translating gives CASSLGQGASGYTF.